This T cell receptor beta chain comes out of a study of cytomegalovirus exposure and HLA in healthy donors. Findings and limits, study-wide: Cytomegalovirus-associated TCR beta chains were listed, numbering some 180. Rare TCR sequences dominated, though some public TCRs recurred in many donors. Reports credit the classifier with highly specific, highly sensitive diagnosis of cytomegalovirus status.

For this clone: Its antigen remains unknown.

Sequencing used immunoSEQ multiplex PCR; TCRdb keeps in-frame clones, though not all of them. The sample holds approximately 260,000 clones, around 85% seen once. Germline lookup yields CDR1 GTSNPN and CDR2 SVGIG (reference sequence). Trimming left V 2 bases short and J 4 bases short, with 6 bases between. The CDR3 length is 11 residues. This chain joins TRBV30 and TRBJ2-7; D unclear. Sequenced material: PBMCs. The receptor comes from a woman in her 30s in good health and CMV-seropositive. The CDR3 sequence is CAWSLRYEQYF. In DNA, the CDR3 is TGTGCCTGGAGTCTACGGTACGAGCAGTACTTC.